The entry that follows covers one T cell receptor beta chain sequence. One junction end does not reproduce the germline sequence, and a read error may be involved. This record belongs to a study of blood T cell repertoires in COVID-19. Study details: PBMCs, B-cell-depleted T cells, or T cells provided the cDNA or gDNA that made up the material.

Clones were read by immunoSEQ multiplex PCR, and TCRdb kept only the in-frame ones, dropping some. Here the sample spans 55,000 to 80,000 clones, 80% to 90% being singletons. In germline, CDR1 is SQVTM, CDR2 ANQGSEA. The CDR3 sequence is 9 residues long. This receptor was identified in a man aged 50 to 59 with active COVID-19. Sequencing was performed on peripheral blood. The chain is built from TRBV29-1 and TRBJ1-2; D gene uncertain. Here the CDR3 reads CSVEGSSYF. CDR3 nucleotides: TGCAGCGTTGAAGGCAGTTCGTACTTC.